These T cell receptor beta chains were read from a single sample in a study of cytomegalovirus exposure and HLA in healthy donors. Method: immunoSEQ multiplex PCR; TCRdb's copy keeps in-frame clones and lacks some. This listing includes around 150,000 clones. The sample comprised PBMCs. The receptors originated from an older woman in good health and CMV-seronegative. Each CDR3 is given with its conserved first and last residue. Each record gives: CDR3 protein, J gene, V gene.

CASSLGGRGTEAFF,TRBJ1-1,TRBV11-2
CASSVEGRTSGYEQYF,TRBJ2-7,TRBV9
CASSEGQGYQPQHF,TRBJ1-5,TRBV18
CASSPGGTGVFF,TRBJ2-1,TRBV5-6
CASSSLEGNTEAFF,TRBJ1-1,TRBV7-3
CASSLLLAEYNEQFF,TRBJ2-1,TRBV5-8
CASSPRASGRASMSEEQFF,TRBJ2-1,TRBV7-3
CASSPGTSGLYEQYF,TRBJ2-7,TRBV18
CASTPGGGTYNEQFF,TRBJ2-1,TRBV5-1
CASSIERTGKEAFF,TRBJ1-1,TRBV19
CASSESGAYNEQFF,TRBJ2-1,TRBV27
CASSQMGQVSIGANVLTF,TRBJ2-6,TRBV18
CASSYGGAGNTEAFF,TRBJ1-1,TRBV11-3
CASRPGHSYEQYF,TRBJ2-7,TRBV27
CASKQRTGYSYEQYF,NA,TRBV2
CASSTSGQGNEQYF,TRBJ2-7,TRBV7-9
CASSGEDGTYNEQFF,TRBJ2-1,TRBV2
CASSERGGSYEQYF,TRBJ2-7,TRBV6-1
CASTLRAGGNQPQHF,TRBJ1-5,TRBV6-6
CASSQGYTGAREQYF,TRBJ2-7,TRBV4-3
CASSGTVYGYTF,TRBJ1-2,TRBV5-4
CAISDPTEMNTEAFF,TRBJ1-1,TRBV10-3
CSARQGYEQYF,TRBJ2-7,TRBV20-1
CASSRLAGDLYEQYF,TRBJ2-7,TRBV14
CASSPRRGQETQYF,TRBJ2-5,TRBV27
CASSQGDRNYGYTF,TRBJ1-2,TRBV4-3
CASSLGGTQPQHF,TRBJ1-5,TRBV10-1
CASSLGDRSSSYEQYF,TRBJ2-7,TRBV7-6
CASSPGTSQPQHF,TRBJ1-5,TRBV18
CASTPPAGNEAFF,TRBJ1-1,TRBV6-5
CASRDRAFGQPQHF,TRBJ1-5,TRBV2
CASSERGRGRTEAFF,TRBJ1-1,TRBV2
CASSPGSPGVSYEQYF,TRBJ2-7,TRBV7-9
CASSRNLQAMNTEAFF,TRBJ1-1,TRBV5-1
CASSLTGGNTEAFF,TRBJ1-1,TRBV18
CASSAGTQGHYEQYF,TRBJ2-7,TRBV9
CASSLAGQGGNETF,TRBJ1-2,TRBV7-9
CASSQGGTPSYEQYF,TRBJ2-7,TRBV14
CASSLLGRGNTEAFF,TRBJ1-1,TRBV7-2
CASSLREQRDTQYF,TRBJ2-3,TRBV5-1
CASSPGSYGYTF,TRBJ1-2,TRBV9
CASSLWGTSGGATDTQYF,TRBJ2-3,TRBV7-3
CASSNRQGALSYGYTF,TRBJ1-2,TRBV6-6
CASSETGFGTEAFF,TRBJ1-1,TRBV4-1
CASSLLADEQFF,TRBJ2-1,TRBV5-4
CASSSDVGDLTYNEQFF,TRBJ2-1,TRBV28
CASSPTGDYEQYF,TRBJ2-7,TRBV9
CASSSHMNTEAFF,TRBJ1-1,TRBV11-2
CASTLRDSHNEQFF,TRBJ2-1,TRBV7-9
CASSHLQGASNQPQHF,TRBJ1-5,TRBV4-2
CAISDRETQPQHF,TRBJ1-5,TRBV10-3
CASKEGNYEQYF,TRBJ2-7,TRBV6-6
CASSGASQSVDIQYF,TRBJ2-4,TRBV18
CASRPQGITEAFF,TRBJ1-1,TRBV7-9